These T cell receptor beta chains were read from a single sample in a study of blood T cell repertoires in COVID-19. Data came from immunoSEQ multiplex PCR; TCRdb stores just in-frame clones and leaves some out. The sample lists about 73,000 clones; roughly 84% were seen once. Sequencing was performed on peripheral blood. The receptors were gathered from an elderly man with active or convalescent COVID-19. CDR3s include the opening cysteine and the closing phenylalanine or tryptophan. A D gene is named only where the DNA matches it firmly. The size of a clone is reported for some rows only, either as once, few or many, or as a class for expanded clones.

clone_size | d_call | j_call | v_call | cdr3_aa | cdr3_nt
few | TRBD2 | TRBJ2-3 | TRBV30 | CATGLAGFTDTQYF | TGTGCCACCGGACTAGCGGGGTTCACAGATACGCAGTATTTT
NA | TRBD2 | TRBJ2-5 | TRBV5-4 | CASSGPPGGWETQYF | TGTGCCAGCAGCGGACCACCGGGGGGTTGGGAGACCCAGTACTTC
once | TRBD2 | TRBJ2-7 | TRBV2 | CASRELAGLTYEQYF | TGTGCCAGCAGAGAACTAGCGGGCTTAACCTACGAGCAGTACTTC
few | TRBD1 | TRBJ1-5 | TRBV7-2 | CASSRTGESQPQHF | TGTGCCAGCAGCCGGACAGGGGAAAGCCAGCCCCAGCATTTT
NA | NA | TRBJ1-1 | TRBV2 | CASRAAPNTEAFF | TGTGCCAGCAGGGCCGCTCCTAACACTGAAGCTTTCTTT
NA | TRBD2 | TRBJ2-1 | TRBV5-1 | CASSTRSTGGDHYNEQFF | TGCGCCAGCAGCACGAGAAGTACCGGGGGGGACCATTACAATGAGCAGTTCTTC
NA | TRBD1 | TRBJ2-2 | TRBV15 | CATSRSRTGPGELFF | TGTGCCACCAGCAGATCCCGGACAGGGCCCGGGGAGCTGTTTTTT
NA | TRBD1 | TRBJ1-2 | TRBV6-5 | CASSPGQPNYGYTF | TGTGCCAGCAGCCCGGGACAGCCAAACTATGGCTACACCTTC
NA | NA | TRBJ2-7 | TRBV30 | CAWSYSYEQYF | TGTGCCTGGAGTTATTCCTACGAGCAGTACTTC
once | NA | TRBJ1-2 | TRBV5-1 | CASSFNRETYGYTF | TGCGCCAGCAGCTTTAACAGGGAGACCTATGGCTACACCTTC
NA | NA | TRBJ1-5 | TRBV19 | CASTRSRNSNQPQHF | TGTGCCAGTACTCGGAGTCGAAATAGCAATCAGCCCCAGCATTTT
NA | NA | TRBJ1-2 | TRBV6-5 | CASSRGNSNYGYTF | TGTGCCAGCAGTCGGGGGAATAGTAACTATGGCTACACCTTC
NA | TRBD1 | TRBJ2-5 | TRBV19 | CASSANRDRARETQYF | TGTGCCAGTAGTGCAAACAGGGACAGGGCAAGGGAGACCCAGTACTTC
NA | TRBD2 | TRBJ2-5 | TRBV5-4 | CASSNGTSGRRETQYF | TGTGCCAGCAGCAACGGGACTAGCGGGAGACGAGAGACCCAGTACTTC
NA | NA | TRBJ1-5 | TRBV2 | CASSVDNSNQPQHF | TGTGCCAGCAGTGTAGATAATAGCAATCAGCCCCAGCATTTT
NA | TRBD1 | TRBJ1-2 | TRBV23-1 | CASNRTRAGTGEKVHGYTF | TGCGCCAGCAATCGCACCCGAGCCGGGACAGGGGAGAAAGTGCATGGCTACACCTTC
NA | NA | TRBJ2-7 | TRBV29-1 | CSVDGTDYEQYF | TGCAGCGTCGACGGGACTGACTACGAGCAGTACTTC
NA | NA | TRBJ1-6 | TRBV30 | CAWSNQGNSPLHF | TGTGCCTGGAGTAACCAGGGGAATTCACCCCTCCACTTT
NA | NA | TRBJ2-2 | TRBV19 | CASSIKDSNTGELFF | TGTGCCAGTAGTATTAAAGACAGTAACACCGGGGAGCTGTTTTTT
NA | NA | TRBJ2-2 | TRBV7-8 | CASSLEPRGTTGELFF | TGTGCCAGCAGCTTAGAGCCCAGGGGCACCACCGGGGAGCTGTTTTTT
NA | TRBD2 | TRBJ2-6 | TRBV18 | CASSPRGSGVDASGANVLTF | TGTGCCAGCTCACCACGGGGTAGCGGGGTTGACGCATCTGGGGCCAACGTCCTGACTTTC
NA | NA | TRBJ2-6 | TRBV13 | CASSSAGNSGANVLTF | TGTGCCAGCAGCTCCGCAGGGAACTCTGGGGCCAACGTCCTGACTTTC